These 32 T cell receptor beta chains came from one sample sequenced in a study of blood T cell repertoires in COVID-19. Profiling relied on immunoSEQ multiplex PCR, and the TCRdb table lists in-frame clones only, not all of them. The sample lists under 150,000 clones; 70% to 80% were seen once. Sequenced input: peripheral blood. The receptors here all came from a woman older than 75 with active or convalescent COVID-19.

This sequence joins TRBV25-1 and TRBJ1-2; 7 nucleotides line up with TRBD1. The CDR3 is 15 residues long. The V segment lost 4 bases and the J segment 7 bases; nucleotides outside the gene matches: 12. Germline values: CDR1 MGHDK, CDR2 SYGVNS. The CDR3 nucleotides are TGTGCCAGCAGTGGACGTCATGACAGGGCGGGTGGCTACACCTTC. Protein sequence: CASSGRHDRAGGYTF.

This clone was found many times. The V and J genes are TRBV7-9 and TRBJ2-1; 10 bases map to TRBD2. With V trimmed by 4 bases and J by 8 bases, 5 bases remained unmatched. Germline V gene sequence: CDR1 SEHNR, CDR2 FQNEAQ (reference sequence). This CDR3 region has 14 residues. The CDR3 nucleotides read TGTGCCAGCAGCTGGGGACTAGCGAGGGATGAGCAGTTCTTC. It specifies CASSWGLARDEQFF.

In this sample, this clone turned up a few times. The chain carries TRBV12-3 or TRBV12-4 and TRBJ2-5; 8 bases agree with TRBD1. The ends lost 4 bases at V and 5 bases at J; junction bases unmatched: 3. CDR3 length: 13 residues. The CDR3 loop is CASSSRQGETQYF. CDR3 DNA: TGTGCCAGCAGTTCCCGACAGGGGGAGACCCAGTACTTC.

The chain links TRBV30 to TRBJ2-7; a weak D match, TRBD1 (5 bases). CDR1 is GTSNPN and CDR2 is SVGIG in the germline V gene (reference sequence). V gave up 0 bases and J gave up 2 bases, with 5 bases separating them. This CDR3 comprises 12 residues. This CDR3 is CAWSVTAYEQYF. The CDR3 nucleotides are TGTGCCTGGAGTGTGACAGCCTACGAGCAGTACTTC.

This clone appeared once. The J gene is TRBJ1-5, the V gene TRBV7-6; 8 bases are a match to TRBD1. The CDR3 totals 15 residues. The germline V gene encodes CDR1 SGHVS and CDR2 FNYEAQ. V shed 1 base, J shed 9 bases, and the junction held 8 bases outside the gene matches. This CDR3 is CASSLGQGPIMPQHF. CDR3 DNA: TGTGCCAGCAGCTTAGGACAGGGGCCTATAATGCCCCAGCATTTT.

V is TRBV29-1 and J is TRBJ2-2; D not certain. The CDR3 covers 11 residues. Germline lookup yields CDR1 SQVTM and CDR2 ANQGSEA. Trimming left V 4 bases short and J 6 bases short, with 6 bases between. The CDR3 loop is CSVGRAGELFF. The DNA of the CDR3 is TGCAGCGTTGGTCGAGCCGGGGAGCTGTTTTTT.

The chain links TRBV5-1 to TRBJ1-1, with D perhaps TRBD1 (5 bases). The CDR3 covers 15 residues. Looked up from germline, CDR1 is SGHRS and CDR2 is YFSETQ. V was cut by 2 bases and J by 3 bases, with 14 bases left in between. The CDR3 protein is CASSFSDGGYTEAFF. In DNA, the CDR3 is TGCGCCAGCAGCTTTTCAGATGGGGGGTACACTGAAGCTTTCTTT.

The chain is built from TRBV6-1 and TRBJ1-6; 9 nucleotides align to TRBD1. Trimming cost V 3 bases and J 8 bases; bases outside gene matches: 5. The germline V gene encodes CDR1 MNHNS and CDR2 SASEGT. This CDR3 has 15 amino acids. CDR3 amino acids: CASSEGQGVYSPLHF. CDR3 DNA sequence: TGTGCCAGCAGTGAGGGACAGGGCGTGTATTCACCCCTCCACTTT.

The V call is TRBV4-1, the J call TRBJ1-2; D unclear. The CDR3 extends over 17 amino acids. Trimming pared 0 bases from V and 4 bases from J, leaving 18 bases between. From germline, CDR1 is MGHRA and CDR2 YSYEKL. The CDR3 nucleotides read TGCGCCAGCAGCCAAGATTTTTCAGGCAGAAGCCGCTATGGCTACACCTTC. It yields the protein CASSQDFSGRSRYGYTF.

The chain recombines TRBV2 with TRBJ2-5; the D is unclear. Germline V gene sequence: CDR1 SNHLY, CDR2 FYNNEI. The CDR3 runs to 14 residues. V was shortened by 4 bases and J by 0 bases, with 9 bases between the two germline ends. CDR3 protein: CASSVRAYQETQYF. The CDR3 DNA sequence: TGTGCCAGCAGTGTTAGAGCGTACCAAGAGACCCAGTACTTC. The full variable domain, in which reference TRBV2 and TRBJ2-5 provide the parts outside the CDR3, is EPEVTQTPSHQVTQMGQEVILRCVPISNHLYFYWYRQILGQKVEFLVSFYNNEISEKSEIFDDQFSVERPDGSNFTLKIRSTKLEDSAMYFCASSVRAYQETQYFGPGTRLLVL.

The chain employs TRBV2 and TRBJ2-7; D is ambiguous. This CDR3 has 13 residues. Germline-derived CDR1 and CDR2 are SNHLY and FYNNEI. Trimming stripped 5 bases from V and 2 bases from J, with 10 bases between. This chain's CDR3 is CASSKQIAYEQYF. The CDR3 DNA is TGTGCCAGCAGTAAACAGATTGCCTACGAGCAGTACTTC.

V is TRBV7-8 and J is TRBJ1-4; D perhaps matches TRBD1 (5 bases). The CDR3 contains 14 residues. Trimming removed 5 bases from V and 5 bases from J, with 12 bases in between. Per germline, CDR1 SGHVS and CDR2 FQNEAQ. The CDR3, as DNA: TGTGCCAGCAGCACCAGGGTGGCGAATGAAAAACTGTTTTTT. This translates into CASSTRVANEKLFF.

The CDR3 region is CASGVEVVAGEGWQETQYF. For the CDR3, the DNA is TGTGCCAGCGGGGTAGAGGTGGTAGCGGGGGAAGGATGGCAAGAGACCCAGTACTTC. The chain is built from TRBV9 and TRBJ2-5, with 9 bases matching TRBD2. This CDR3 region has 19 residues. V dropped 7 bases and J dropped 2; count of bases not matched to a gene: 21. Germline lookup yields CDR1 SGDLS and CDR2 YYNGEE.

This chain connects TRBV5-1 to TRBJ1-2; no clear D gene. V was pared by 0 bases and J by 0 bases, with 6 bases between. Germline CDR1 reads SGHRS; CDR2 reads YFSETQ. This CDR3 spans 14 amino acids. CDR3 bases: TGCGCCAGCAGCTTGGACAGTTCTAACTATGGCTACACCTTC. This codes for CASSLDSSNYGYTF.

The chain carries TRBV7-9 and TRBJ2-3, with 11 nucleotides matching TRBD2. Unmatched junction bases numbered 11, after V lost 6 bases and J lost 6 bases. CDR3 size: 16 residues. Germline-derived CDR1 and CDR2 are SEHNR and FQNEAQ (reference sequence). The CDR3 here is CASSIGLAGGSDTQYF. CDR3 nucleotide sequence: TGTGCCAGCAGTATAGGGCTAGCGGGGGGTTCGGATACGCAGTATTTT.

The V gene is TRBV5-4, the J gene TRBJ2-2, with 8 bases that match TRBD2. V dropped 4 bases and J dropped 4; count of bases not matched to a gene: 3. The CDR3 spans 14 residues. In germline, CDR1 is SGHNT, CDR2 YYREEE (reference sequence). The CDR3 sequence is CASSRSGGTGELFF. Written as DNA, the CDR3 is TGTGCCAGCAGCCGGAGCGGGGGCACCGGGGAGCTGTTTTTT.

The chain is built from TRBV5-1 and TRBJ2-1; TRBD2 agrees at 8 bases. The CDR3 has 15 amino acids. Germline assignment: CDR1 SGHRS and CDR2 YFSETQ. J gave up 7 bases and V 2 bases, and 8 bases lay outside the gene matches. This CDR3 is CASSFRGTRWNEQFF. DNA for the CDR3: TGCGCCAGCAGCTTCCGGGGGACTAGGTGGAATGAGCAGTTCTTC.

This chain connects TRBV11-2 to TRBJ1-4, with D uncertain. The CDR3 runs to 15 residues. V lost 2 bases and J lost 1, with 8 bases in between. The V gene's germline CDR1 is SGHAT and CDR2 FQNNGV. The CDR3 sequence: CASSLRSLTNEKLFF. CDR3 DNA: TGTGCCAGCAGCTTACGTTCTCTAACTAATGAAAAACTGTTTTTT. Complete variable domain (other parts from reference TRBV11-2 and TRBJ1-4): EAGVAQSPRYKIIEKRQSVAFWCNPISGHATLYWYQQILGQGPKLLIQFQNNGVVDDSQLPKDRFSAERLKGVDSTLKIQPAKLEDSAVYLCASSLRSLTNEKLFFGSGTQLSVL.

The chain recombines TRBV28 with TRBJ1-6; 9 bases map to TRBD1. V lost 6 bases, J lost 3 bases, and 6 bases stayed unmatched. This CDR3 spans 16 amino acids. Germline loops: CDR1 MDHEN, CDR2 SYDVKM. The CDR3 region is CASREDRGGYNSPLHF. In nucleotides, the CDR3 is TGTGCCAGCAGGGAGGACAGGGGTGGCTATAATTCACCCCTCCACTTT.

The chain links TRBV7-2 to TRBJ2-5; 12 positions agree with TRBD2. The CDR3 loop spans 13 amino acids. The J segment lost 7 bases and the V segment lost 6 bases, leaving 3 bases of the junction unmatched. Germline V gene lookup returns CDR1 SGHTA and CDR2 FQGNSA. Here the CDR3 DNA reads TGTGCCAGCAGTCAACTAGCGGGGGGGACCCAGTACTTC. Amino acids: CASSQLAGGTQYF. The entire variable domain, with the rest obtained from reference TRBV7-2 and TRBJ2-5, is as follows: GAGVSQSPSNKVTEKGKDVELRCDPISGHTALYWYRQSLGQGLEFLIYFQGNSAPDKSGLPSDRFSAERTGGSVSTLTIQRTQQEDSAVYLCASSQLAGGTQYFGPGTRLLVL.

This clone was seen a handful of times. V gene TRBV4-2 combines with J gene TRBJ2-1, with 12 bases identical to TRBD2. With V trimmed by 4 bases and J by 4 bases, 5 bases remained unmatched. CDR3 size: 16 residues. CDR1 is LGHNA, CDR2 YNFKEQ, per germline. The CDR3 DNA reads TGTGCCAGCAGCCCGCGGACTAGCGGGGAATACAATGAGCAGTTCTTC. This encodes CASSPRTSGEYNEQFF.

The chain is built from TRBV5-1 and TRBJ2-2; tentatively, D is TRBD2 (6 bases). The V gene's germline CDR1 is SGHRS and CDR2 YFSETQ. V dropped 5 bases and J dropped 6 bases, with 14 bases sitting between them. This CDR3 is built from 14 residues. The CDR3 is CASRWGEGAGELFF. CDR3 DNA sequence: TGCGCCAGCAGATGGGGGGAAGGGGCCGGGGAGCTGTTTTTT.

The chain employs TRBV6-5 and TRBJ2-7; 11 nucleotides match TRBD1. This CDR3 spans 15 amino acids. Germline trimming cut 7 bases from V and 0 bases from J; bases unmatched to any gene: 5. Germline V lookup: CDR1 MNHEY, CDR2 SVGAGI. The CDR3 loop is CASKGDRGSSYEQYF. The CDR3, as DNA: TGTGCCAGCAAAGGGGACAGGGGGAGCTCCTACGAGCAGTACTTC.

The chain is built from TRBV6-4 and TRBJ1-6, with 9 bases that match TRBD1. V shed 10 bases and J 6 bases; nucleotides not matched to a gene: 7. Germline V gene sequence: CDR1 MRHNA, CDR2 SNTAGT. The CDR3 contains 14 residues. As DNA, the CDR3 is TGTGCCAAGACGAAGGACAGGGGTAATTCACCCCTCCACTTT. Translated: CAKTKDRGNSPLHF.

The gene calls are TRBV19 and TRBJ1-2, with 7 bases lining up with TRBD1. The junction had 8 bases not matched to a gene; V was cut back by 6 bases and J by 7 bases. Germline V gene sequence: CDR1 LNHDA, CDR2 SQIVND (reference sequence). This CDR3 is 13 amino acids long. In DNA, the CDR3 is TGTGCCAGTAGCGTACAGGGGTTAGGTGGCTACACCTTC. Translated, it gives CASSVQGLGGYTF.

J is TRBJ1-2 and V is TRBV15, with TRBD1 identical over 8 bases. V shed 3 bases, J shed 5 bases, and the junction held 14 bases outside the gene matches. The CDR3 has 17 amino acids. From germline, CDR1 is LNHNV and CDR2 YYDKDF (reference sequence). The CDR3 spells CATSSNKQGAKMYGYTF. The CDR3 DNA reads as TGTGCCACCAGCAGTAATAAGCAGGGGGCGAAAATGTATGGCTACACCTTC.

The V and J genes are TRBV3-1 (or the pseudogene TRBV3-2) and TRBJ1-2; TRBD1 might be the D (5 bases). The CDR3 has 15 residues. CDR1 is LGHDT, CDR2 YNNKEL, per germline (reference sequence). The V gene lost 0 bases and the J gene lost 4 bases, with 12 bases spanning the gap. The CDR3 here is CASSQDREGCYGYTF. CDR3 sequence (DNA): TGTGCCAGCAGCCAAGACAGGGAAGGGTGCTATGGCTACACCTTC.

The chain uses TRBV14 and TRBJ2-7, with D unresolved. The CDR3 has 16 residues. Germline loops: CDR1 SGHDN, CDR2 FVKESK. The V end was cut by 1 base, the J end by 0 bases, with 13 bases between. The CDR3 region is CASSQGLRVPSYEQYF. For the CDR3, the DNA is TGTGCCAGCAGCCAAGGCCTACGGGTCCCCTCCTACGAGCAGTACTTC.

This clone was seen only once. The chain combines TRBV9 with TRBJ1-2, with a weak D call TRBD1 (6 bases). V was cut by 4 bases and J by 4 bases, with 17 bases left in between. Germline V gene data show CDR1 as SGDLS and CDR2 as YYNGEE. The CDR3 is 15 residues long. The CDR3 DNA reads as TGTGCCAGCAGCCTTCCCCTAGGGGGGGTCTATGGCTACACCTTC. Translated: CASSLPLGGVYGYTF. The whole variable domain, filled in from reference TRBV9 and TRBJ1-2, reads DSGVTQTPKHLITATGQRVTLRCSPRSGDLSVYWYQQSLDQGLQFLIQYYNGEERAKGNILERFSAQQFPDLHSELNLSSLELGDSALYFCASSLPLGGVYGYTFGSGTRLTVV.

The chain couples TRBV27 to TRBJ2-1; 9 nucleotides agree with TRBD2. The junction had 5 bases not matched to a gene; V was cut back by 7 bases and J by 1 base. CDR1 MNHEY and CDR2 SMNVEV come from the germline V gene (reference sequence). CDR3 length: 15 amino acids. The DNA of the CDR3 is TGTGCCAGCACCGCCACTAGCGGGTCCTACAATGAGCAGTTCTTC. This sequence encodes CASTATSGSYNEQFF.

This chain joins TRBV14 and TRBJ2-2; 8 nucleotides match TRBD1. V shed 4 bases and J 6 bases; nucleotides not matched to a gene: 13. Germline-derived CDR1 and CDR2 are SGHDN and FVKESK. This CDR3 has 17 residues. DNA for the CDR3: TGTGCCAGCAGCCCTCCACGAAGCTACAGGGGGGCCGGGGAGCTGTTTTTT. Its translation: CASSPPRSYRGAGELFF.

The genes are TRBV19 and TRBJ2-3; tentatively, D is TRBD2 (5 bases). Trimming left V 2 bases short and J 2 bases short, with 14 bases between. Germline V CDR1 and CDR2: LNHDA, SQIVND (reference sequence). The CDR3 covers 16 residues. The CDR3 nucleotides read TGTGCCAGTAGTATACGAGGGCAGGCCTACACAGATACGCAGTATTTT. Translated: CASSIRGQAYTDTQYF.